This T cell receptor beta chain was observed in a study of T cells expressing NK-cell markers. Regarding this clonotype: Its antigen is unidentified.

Findings and limits, study-wide: Roughly 6 of the donors carried dominant NKG2C+ clonotypes that took up roughly 1.0-7.5% of their CD8+ T cells.

The CDR3 covers 13 residues. Germline V gene sequence: CDR1 LGHDT, CDR2 YNNKEL (reference sequence). Each CDR3 protein gets one entry in TCRdb, which reprocessed the 5' RACE reads and gives no DNA. This sample's table has 400,000 to 450,000 distinct CDR3 sequences. This chain uses TRBV3-1 with TRBJ1-1. Material: blood T cells: a sorted CD56 or NKG2C T cell subset, CD4+ or CD8+ T cells, or bulk PBMC T cells (not recorded which). The sequence was obtained from a woman between 18 and 69 years old in good health. CDR3 amino acids: CASSPLSYTEAFF.